Presented here are 9 T cell receptor beta chains from one specimen sequenced in a study of cytomegalovirus exposure and HLA in healthy donors. Researchers ran the PCR with 60 Vbeta and 13 Jbeta primers. TCRdb's table, derived via immunoSEQ multiplex PCR, lists solely in-frame clones and lacks some. The profile covers hundreds of thousands of clones, with around 79% appearing a single time and around 1.8% taken by the ten largest. The sequenced material came from PBMCs. The receptors derive from a man aged 18 to 30 in good health and CMV-seronegative.

The rearrangement links TRBV15 to TRBJ1-4; D gene uncertain. The V end was cut by 0 bases, the J end by 3 bases, with 14 bases between. The CDR3 covers 17 residues. In germline, CDR1 is LNHNV, CDR2 YYDKDF (reference sequence). This chain's CDR3 is CATSRDPGTKSNEKLFF. In DNA, the CDR3 is TGTGCCACCAGCAGAGATCCGGGAACCAAATCTAATGAAAAACTGTTTTTT.

As to this clone: The same CDR3 also results from other DNA sequences found in this sample. The rearrangement uses TRBV6-5 and TRBJ1-3; D unclear. This CDR3 contains 16 residues. The V end was cut by 0 bases, the J end by 0 bases, with 9 bases between. CDR1 is MNHEY and CDR2 is SVGAGI in the germline V gene. CDR3 loop: CASSYSPGSSGNTIYF. CDR3 in DNA: TGTGCCAGCAGTTACTCCCCAGGAAGCTCTGGAAACACCATATATTTT.

The chain joins TRBV7-9 to TRBJ1-5, with 9 bases fitting TRBD1. The V gene end was trimmed by 5 bases and the J gene end by 4 bases; junction bases not matched to a gene: 3. The CDR3 consists of 14 residues. Germline assignment: CDR1 SEHNR and CDR2 FQNEAQ (reference sequence). The CDR3 nucleotides are TGTGCCAGCAGCCCGACAGGGGGAAATCAGCCCCAGCATTTT. It specifies CASSPTGGNQPQHF.

This chain uses TRBV19 with TRBJ2-7; TRBD2 matches at 14 bases. The CDR3 has 15 amino acids. With 3 bases clipped from V and 5 bases from J, the junction kept 3 bases outside the gene matches. Germline assignment: CDR1 LNHDA and CDR2 SQIVND (reference sequence). CDR3 protein: CASSMGLAGVHEQYF. The CDR3 DNA reads TGTGCCAGTAGTATGGGACTAGCGGGAGTTCACGAGCAGTACTTC.

V gene TRBV15 combines with J gene TRBJ2-2, with D tentatively TRBD1 (5 bases). The CDR3 sequence is 16 residues long. Trimming cost V 0 bases and J 1 base, with 9 bases left between them. Germline CDR1 reads LNHNV; CDR2 reads YYDKDF (reference sequence). CDR3 sequence: CATSRDLDRNTGELFF. As DNA, the CDR3 is TGTGCCACCAGCAGAGATCTTGACAGGAACACCGGGGAGCTGTTTTTT.

This clone has more than one count but fewer than ten. V and J are TRBV2 and TRBJ2-2; 7 bases align to TRBD2. CDR1 is SNHLY, CDR2 FYNNEI, per germline. CDR3 length: 14 residues. J gave up 4 bases and V 3 bases, and 2 bases lay outside the gene matches. In nucleotides, the CDR3 is TGTGCCAGCAGTGACGGGGGGTTCACCGGGGAGCTGTTTTTT. This translates into CASSDGGFTGELFF.

This clone was counted only a few times. The chain has TRBV9 and TRBJ2-1; 11 positions match TRBD2. The CDR3 has 19 residues. V lost 0 bases, J lost 3 bases, and 11 bases stayed unmatched. Germline CDR1 and CDR2: SGDLS and YYNGEE. CDR3 protein: CASSVGGLAEKEVYNEQFF. DNA of the CDR3: TGTGCCAGCAGCGTAGGGGGACTAGCGGAGAAGGAGGTCTACAATGAGCAGTTCTTC.

The CDR3 sequence: CASSQADGNGYTF. The DNA for the CDR3 is TGTGCCAGCAGCCAAGCTGACGGGAATGGCTACACCTTC. V gene TRBV4-2 combines with J gene TRBJ1-2; D unclear. Looked up from germline, CDR1 is LGHNA and CDR2 is YNFKEQ. V lost 1 base and J 6 bases, leaving 9 bases between the germline ends. CDR3 length: 13 residues.

About this clone itself: Other DNA sequences in the sample encode the same CDR3. The J gene is TRBJ1-2, the V gene TRBV5-4, with 8 nucleotides matching TRBD1. CDR3 length: 15 residues. Germline loops: CDR1 SGHNT, CDR2 YYREEE (reference sequence). After removal of 4 bases from V and 0 bases from J, the junction contained 5 bases not matched to a gene. DNA of the CDR3: TGTGCCAGCAGCAAGGACAGGGTCGCTAACTATGGCTACACCTTC. This encodes CASSKDRVANYGYTF.